Listed below are T cell receptor beta chains from one sample, sequenced in a study of blood T cell repertoires in COVID-19. Sequencing was performed with immunoSEQ multiplex PCR; in TCRdb, only in-frame clones are kept and a portion is missing. Of roughly 250,000 clones listed, around 82% are singletons. The sample consisted of peripheral blood. These receptors originate from a man aged 40-55 years with active or convalescent COVID-19. Each CDR3 is given with its conserved first and last residue. The order of the fields is J gene, V gene, D gene, clone size, CDR3 DNA, CDR3 protein. The D gene is left open where the match is weak. Some rows have no size entry. The others give once, few or many, or a class for an expanded clone.

j_gene: TRBJ2-6
v_gene: TRBV10-3
d_gene: -
abundance: few
CDR3nt: TGTGCCATCAGTGAGTCGGGTGGACAGACTGGGGCCAACGTCCTGACTTTC
CDR3aa: CAISESGGQTGANVLTF

j_gene: TRBJ1-6
v_gene: TRBV12-3/TRBV12-4
d_gene: -
abundance: -
CDR3nt: TGTGCCAGCAGCCCAATCCGAGATTCACCCCTCCACTTT
CDR3aa: CASSPIRDSPLHF

j_gene: TRBJ2-3
v_gene: TRBV11-2
d_gene: -
abundance: -
CDR3nt: TGTGCCAGCAGCTTATCCGGGATCCCAGATACGCAGTATTTT
CDR3aa: CASSLSGIPDTQYF

j_gene: TRBJ2-2
v_gene: TRBV6-5
d_gene: -
abundance: -
CDR3nt: TGTGCCAGCACTGCAGGCCCCGGGGAGCTGTTTTTT
CDR3aa: CASTAGPGELFF

j_gene: TRBJ1-2
v_gene: TRBV12-3/TRBV12-4
d_gene: TRBD1
abundance: -
CDR3nt: TGTGCCAGCAGCCAAACAGGGGGCAGAGGCTACACCTTC
CDR3aa: CASSQTGGRGYTF

j_gene: TRBJ1-4
v_gene: TRBV9
d_gene: -
abundance: -
CDR3nt: TGTGCCAGCAGCGTGGGGGCGGGGGCGAATGAAAAACTGTTTTTT
CDR3aa: CASSVGAGANEKLFF

j_gene: TRBJ2-7
v_gene: TRBV6-2/TRBV6-3
d_gene: -
abundance: -
CDR3nt: TGTGCCAGCAGTTATGAGCGGTCCTACGAGCAGTACTTC
CDR3aa: CASSYERSYEQYF

j_gene: TRBJ2-1
v_gene: TRBV14
d_gene: -
abundance: -
CDR3nt: TGTGCCAGCAGCCCTATGTTGCGATCGAGCTCCTACAATGAGCAGTTCTTC
CDR3aa: CASSPMLRSSSYNEQFF

j_gene: TRBJ1-2
v_gene: TRBV28
d_gene: -
abundance: -
CDR3nt: TGTGCCAGCAGTTTGAACAGTTACTACTATGGCTACACCTTC
CDR3aa: CASSLNSYYYGYTF

j_gene: TRBJ1-2
v_gene: TRBV25-1
d_gene: -
abundance: -
CDR3nt: TGTGCCAGCAGGGGATTCTCGGGGGGCTACACCTTC
CDR3aa: CASRGFSGGYTF

j_gene: TRBJ2-1
v_gene: TRBV7-2
d_gene: TRBD2
abundance: -
CDR3nt: TGTGCCAGCAGCTTTTCCGGGACTAGCGGCAATGAGCAGTTCTTC
CDR3aa: CASSFSGTSGNEQFF

j_gene: TRBJ1-2
v_gene: TRBV25-1
d_gene: TRBD1
abundance: -
CDR3nt: TGTGCCAGCAGTGAGGGACAGGGACCTAACTATGGCTACACCTTC
CDR3aa: CASSEGQGPNYGYTF

j_gene: TRBJ2-3
v_gene: TRBV2
d_gene: -
abundance: once
CDR3nt: TGTGCCAGCAGTCGGCGGCTCTCTAACTTCGATTCTCACCGCACAGATACGCAGTATTTT
CDR3aa: CASSRRLSNFDSHRTDTQYF

j_gene: TRBJ1-6
v_gene: TRBV6-5
d_gene: TRBD1
abundance: -
CDR3nt: TGTGCCAGCAGAAGAGGACAGGTCCATAATTCACCCCTCCACTTT
CDR3aa: CASRRGQVHNSPLHF

j_gene: TRBJ1-1
v_gene: TRBV7-3
d_gene: TRBD1
abundance: -
CDR3nt: TGTGCCAGCAGCAAGCCGGGACAGGAAGCTTTCTTT
CDR3aa: CASSKPGQEAFF

j_gene: TRBJ1-1
v_gene: TRBV30
d_gene: -
abundance: -
CDR3nt: TGTGCCTTCGGCGGGGACGTGAACACTGAAGCTTTCTTT
CDR3aa: CAFGGDVNTEAFF

j_gene: TRBJ1-5
v_gene: TRBV6-6
d_gene: -
abundance: -
CDR3nt: TGTGCCAGCAGTTCCGCCTCCCCAGGCAATCAGCCCCAGCATTTT
CDR3aa: CASSSASPGNQPQHF

j_gene: TRBJ1-4
v_gene: TRBV5-1
d_gene: TRBD1
abundance: -
CDR3nt: TGCGCCAGCAGCCCGGGGACAGGGTTTGAAAAACTGTTTTTT
CDR3aa: CASSPGTGFEKLFF

j_gene: TRBJ1-1
v_gene: TRBV5-4
d_gene: -
abundance: -
CDR3nt: TGTGCCAGCAGCCCCTCTGAGGCGGCGAACACTGAAGCTTTCTTT
CDR3aa: CASSPSEAANTEAFF

j_gene: TRBJ2-7
v_gene: TRBV3-1/TRBV3-2
d_gene: -
abundance: once
CDR3nt: TGTGCCAGCAGCCAAGATGTTCGAGGGAACTACGAGCAGTACTTC
CDR3aa: CASSQDVRGNYEQYF

j_gene: TRBJ2-5
v_gene: TRBV12-3/TRBV12-4
d_gene: -
abundance: -
CDR3nt: TGTGCCAGCAGTTTGTGGGGGGAAGAGACCCAGTACTTC
CDR3aa: CASSLWGEETQYF

j_gene: TRBJ1-1
v_gene: TRBV25-1
d_gene: -
abundance: -
CDR3nt: TGTGCCAGCAGTGCAACTAGCTCCCGAGGACCGGACACTGAAGCTTTCTTT
CDR3aa: CASSATSSRGPDTEAFF

j_gene: TRBJ2-7
v_gene: TRBV19
d_gene: -
abundance: -
CDR3nt: TGTGCCAGTAGTCCCGCAGGGAACTACGAGCAGTACTTC
CDR3aa: CASSPAGNYEQYF

j_gene: TRBJ1-5
v_gene: TRBV19
d_gene: -
abundance: few
CDR3nt: TGTGCCAGCTCTGACAGTACAGGTAGCCAGCCCCAGCATTTT
CDR3aa: CASSDSTGSQPQHF

j_gene: TRBJ2-3
v_gene: TRBV6-2/TRBV6-3
d_gene: TRBD2
abundance: -
CDR3nt: TGTGCCAGCAGTTTACTAGCGGGGGGCAAATATACGCAGTATTTT
CDR3aa: CASSLLAGGKYTQYF

j_gene: TRBJ2-2
v_gene: TRBV5-1
d_gene: TRBD1
abundance: -
CDR3nt: TGCGCCAGCCAGCCACAGGGGAATGTCGGGGAGCTGTTTTTT
CDR3aa: CASQPQGNVGELFF

j_gene: TRBJ1-1
v_gene: TRBV9
d_gene: -
abundance: -
CDR3nt: TGTGCCAGCAGCGTCGGATCAGGGGTCGACACTGAAGCTTTCTTT
CDR3aa: CASSVGSGVDTEAFF

j_gene: TRBJ1-2
v_gene: TRBV7-9
d_gene: TRBD1
abundance: once
CDR3nt: TGTGCCAGCAGCTTCAGCGGGACAGGAGACGGCTACACCTTC
CDR3aa: CASSFSGTGDGYTF

j_gene: TRBJ2-7
v_gene: TRBV19
d_gene: -
abundance: -
CDR3nt: TGTGCCAGTAGTACGGAGGACGGAGGTCCTACCTACGAGCAGTACTTC
CDR3aa: CASSTEDGGPTYEQYF

j_gene: TRBJ2-7
v_gene: TRBV4-3
d_gene: -
abundance: -
CDR3nt: TGCGCCAGCAGCCAAGCTTGGCGGGGTTCCTTCTCCTACGAGCAGTACTTC
CDR3aa: CASSQAWRGSFSYEQYF

j_gene: TRBJ2-1
v_gene: TRBV7-9
d_gene: TRBD2
abundance: -
CDR3nt: TGTGCCAGCAGCATGACTAGCGGGGACTACAATGAGCAGTTCTTC
CDR3aa: CASSMTSGDYNEQFF

j_gene: TRBJ1-1
v_gene: TRBV4-1
d_gene: TRBD1
abundance: -
CDR3nt: TGCGCCAGCAGCCGTCCCCCCGGGACAGAGAACACTGAAGCTTTCTTT
CDR3aa: CASSRPPGTENTEAFF

j_gene: TRBJ1-1
v_gene: TRBV19
d_gene: TRBD1
abundance: -
CDR3nt: TGTGCCAGTAGTCCTCGGACAGGGGACACTGAAGCTTTCTTT
CDR3aa: CASSPRTGDTEAFF

j_gene: TRBJ1-4
v_gene: TRBV6-6
d_gene: TRBD1
abundance: once
CDR3nt: TGTGCCAGCAGCCAATTCGGACAGGGGGCGGAAAAACTGTTTTTT
CDR3aa: CASSQFGQGAEKLFF

j_gene: TRBJ1-5
v_gene: TRBV12-3/TRBV12-4
d_gene: -
abundance: -
CDR3nt: TGTGCCAGCAGCCCATCGGGGGGGCAGCCCCAGCATTTT
CDR3aa: CASSPSGGQPQHF

j_gene: TRBJ2-2
v_gene: TRBV20-1
d_gene: TRBD2
abundance: -
CDR3nt: TGCAGTGCTAGTGCCCCTGTAGCGGGGGCAAACACCGGGGAGCTGTTTTTT
CDR3aa: CSASAPVAGANTGELFF

j_gene: TRBJ1-1
v_gene: TRBV24-1
d_gene: -
abundance: -
CDR3nt: TGTGCCACCAGTGGGGGTCGAGGGCCGAACACTGAAGCTTTCTTT
CDR3aa: CATSGGRGPNTEAFF

j_gene: TRBJ2-2
v_gene: TRBV30
d_gene: -
abundance: -
CDR3nt: TGTGCCTGGGACGGGACATTTACCACCGGGGAGCTGTTTTTT
CDR3aa: CAWDGTFTTGELFF

j_gene: TRBJ1-1
v_gene: TRBV7-3
d_gene: TRBD1
abundance: -
CDR3nt: TGTGCCAGCAGCTTAGGGACAGGGGGCTCTGAAGCTTTCTTT
CDR3aa: CASSLGTGGSEAFF

j_gene: TRBJ1-1
v_gene: TRBV9
d_gene: TRBD1
abundance: -
CDR3nt: TGTGCCAGCAGCGCCTCAGGGGGTGGCACTGAAGCTTTCTTT
CDR3aa: CASSASGGGTEAFF

j_gene: TRBJ1-5
v_gene: TRBV30
d_gene: -
abundance: -
CDR3nt: TGTGCCTGGAGTGTTTTAGAGAGCAATCAGCCCCAGCATTTT
CDR3aa: CAWSVLESNQPQHF

j_gene: TRBJ2-7
v_gene: TRBV7-9
d_gene: TRBD1
abundance: -
CDR3nt: TGTGCCAGCAGCCCCACCGATACAGACAGGGATACCTACGAGCAGTACTTC
CDR3aa: CASSPTDTDRDTYEQYF

j_gene: TRBJ2-1
v_gene: TRBV30
d_gene: TRBD2
abundance: few
CDR3nt: TGTGCCTGGAGTGCCTTTAGCGGGGGGGCCGGGAATGAGCAGTTCTTC
CDR3aa: CAWSAFSGGAGNEQFF

j_gene: TRBJ1-1
v_gene: TRBV2
d_gene: -
abundance: once
CDR3nt: TGTGCCAGCAGGGGAGGCGAGAGGAACACTGAAGCTTTCTTT
CDR3aa: CASRGGERNTEAFF

j_gene: TRBJ1-4
v_gene: TRBV11-2
d_gene: TRBD1
abundance: once
CDR3nt: TGTGCCAGCAGCCCAACAGGGGGCGCAAGAGAAAAACTGTTTTTT
CDR3aa: CASSPTGGAREKLFF

j_gene: TRBJ1-1
v_gene: TRBV30
d_gene: TRBD1
abundance: few
CDR3nt: TGTGCCTGCTCCCCGACAGGGGGGGCTGAAGCTTTCTTT
CDR3aa: CACSPTGGAEAFF

j_gene: TRBJ1-3
v_gene: TRBV6-6
d_gene: -
abundance: -
CDR3nt: TGTGCCAGCAGCCGAACAGGGAATGGAAACACCATATATTTT
CDR3aa: CASSRTGNGNTIYF

j_gene: TRBJ1-4
v_gene: TRBV7-9
d_gene: -
abundance: -
CDR3nt: TGTGCCAGCAGGCGGACAGCCAGTGAAAAACTGTTTTTT
CDR3aa: CASRRTASEKLFF

j_gene: TRBJ1-3
v_gene: TRBV19
d_gene: -
abundance: -
CDR3nt: TGTGCCAGTAGTATGGGGACACCCTCCGCTGGAAACACCATATATTTT
CDR3aa: CASSMGTPSAGNTIYF